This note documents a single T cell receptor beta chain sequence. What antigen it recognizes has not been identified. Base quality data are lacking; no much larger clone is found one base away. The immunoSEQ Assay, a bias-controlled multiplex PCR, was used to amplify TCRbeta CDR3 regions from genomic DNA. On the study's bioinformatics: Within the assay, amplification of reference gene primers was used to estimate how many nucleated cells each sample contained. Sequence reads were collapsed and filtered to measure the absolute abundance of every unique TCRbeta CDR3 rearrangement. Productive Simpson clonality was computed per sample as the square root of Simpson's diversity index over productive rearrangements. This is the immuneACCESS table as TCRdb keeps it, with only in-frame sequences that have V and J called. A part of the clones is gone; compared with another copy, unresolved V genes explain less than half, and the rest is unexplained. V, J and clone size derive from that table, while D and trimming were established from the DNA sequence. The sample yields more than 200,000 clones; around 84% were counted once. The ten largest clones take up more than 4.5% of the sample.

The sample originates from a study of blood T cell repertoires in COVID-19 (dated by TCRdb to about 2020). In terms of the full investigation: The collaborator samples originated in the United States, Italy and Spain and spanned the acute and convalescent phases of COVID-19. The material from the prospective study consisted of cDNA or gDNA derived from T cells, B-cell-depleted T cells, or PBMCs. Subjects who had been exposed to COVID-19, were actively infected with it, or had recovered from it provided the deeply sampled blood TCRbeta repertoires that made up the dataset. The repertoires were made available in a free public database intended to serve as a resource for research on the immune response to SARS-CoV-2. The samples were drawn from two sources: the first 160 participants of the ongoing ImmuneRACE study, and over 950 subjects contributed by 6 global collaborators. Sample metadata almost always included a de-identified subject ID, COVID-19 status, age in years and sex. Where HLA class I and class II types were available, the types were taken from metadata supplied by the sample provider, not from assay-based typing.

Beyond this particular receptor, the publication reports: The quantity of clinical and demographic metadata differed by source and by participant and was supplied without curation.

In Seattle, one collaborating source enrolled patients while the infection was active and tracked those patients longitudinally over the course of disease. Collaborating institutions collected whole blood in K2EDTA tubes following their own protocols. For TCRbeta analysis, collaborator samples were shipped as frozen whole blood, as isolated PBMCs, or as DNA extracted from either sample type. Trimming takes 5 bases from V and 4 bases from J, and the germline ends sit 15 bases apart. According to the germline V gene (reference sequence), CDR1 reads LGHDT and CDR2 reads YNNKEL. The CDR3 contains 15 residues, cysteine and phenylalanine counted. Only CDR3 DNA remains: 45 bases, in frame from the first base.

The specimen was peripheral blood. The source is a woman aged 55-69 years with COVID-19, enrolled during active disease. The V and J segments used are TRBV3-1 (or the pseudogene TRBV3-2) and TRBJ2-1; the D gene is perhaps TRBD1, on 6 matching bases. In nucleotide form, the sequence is TGTGCCAGCAGCACGGGACAAGGAACGTACAATGAGCAGTTCTTC. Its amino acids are CASSTGQGTYNEQFF.